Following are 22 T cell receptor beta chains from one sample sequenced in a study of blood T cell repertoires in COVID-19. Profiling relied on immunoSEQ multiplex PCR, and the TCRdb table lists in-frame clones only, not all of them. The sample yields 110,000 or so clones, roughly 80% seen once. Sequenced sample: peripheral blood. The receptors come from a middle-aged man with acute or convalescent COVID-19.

As DNA, the CDR3 is TGTGCCAGCAGTTCACCGGGACTAGCGGGAGGAAGGAGCACAGATACGCAGTATTTT. As protein: CASSSPGLAGGRSTDTQYF. This chain uses TRBV28 with TRBJ2-3; 15 nucleotides line up with TRBD2. This CDR3 region has 19 residues. V trimming: 4 bases; J trimming: 0 bases; junction bases outside the gene matches: 8. Germline V CDR1 and CDR2: MDHEN, SYDVKM.

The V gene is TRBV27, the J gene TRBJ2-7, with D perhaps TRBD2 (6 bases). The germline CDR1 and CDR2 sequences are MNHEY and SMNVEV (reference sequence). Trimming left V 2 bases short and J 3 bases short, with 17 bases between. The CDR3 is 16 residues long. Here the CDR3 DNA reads TGTGCCAGCAGTTTAAGTTTCCAGGTGCGGGGCTACGAGCAGTACTTC. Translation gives CASSLSFQVRGYEQYF.

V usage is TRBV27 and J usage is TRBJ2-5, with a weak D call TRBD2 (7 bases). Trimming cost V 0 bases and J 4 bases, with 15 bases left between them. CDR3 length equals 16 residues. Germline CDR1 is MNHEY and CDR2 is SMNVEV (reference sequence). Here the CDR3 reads CASSLSEGGSGETQYF. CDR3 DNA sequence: TGTGCCAGCAGTTTATCAGAGGGGGGGTCAGGAGAGACCCAGTACTTC.

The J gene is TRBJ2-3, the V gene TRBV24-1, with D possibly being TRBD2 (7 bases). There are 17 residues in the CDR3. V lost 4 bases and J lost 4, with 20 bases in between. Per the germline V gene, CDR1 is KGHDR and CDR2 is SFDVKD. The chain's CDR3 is CATSDWDFKGGADTQYF. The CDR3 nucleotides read TGTGCCACCAGTGACTGGGACTTCAAGGGGGGGGCAGATACGCAGTATTTT.

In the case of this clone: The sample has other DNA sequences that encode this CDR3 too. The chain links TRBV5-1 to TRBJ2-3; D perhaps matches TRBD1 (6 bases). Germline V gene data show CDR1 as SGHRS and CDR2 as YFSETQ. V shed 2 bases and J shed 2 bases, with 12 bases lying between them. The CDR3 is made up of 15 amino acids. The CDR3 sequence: CASSLVQGITDTQYF. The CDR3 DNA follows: TGCGCCAGCAGCTTAGTGCAGGGGATCACAGATACGCAGTATTTT.

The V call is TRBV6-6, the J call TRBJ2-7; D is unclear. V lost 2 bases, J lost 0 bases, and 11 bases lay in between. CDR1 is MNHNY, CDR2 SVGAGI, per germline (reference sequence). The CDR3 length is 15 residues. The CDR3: CASSYDGGRSYEQYF. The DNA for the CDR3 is TGTGCCAGCAGTTACGACGGCGGCCGCTCCTACGAGCAGTACTTC.

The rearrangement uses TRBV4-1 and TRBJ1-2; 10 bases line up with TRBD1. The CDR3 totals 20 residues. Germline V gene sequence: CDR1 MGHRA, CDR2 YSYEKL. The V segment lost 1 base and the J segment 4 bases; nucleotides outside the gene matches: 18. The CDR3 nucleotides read TGCGCCAGCAGCCAAGTAAGAAACACCGGGACAGGGGAGAGGGGCTATGGCTACACCTTC. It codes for CASSQVRNTGTGERGYGYTF.

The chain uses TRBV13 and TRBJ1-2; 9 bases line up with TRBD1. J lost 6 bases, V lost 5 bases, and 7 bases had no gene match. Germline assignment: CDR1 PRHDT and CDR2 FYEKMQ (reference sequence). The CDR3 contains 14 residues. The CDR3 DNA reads TGTGCCAGCAGCACCCGACAGGGGGAGAATGGCTACACCTTC. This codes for CASSTRQGENGYTF.

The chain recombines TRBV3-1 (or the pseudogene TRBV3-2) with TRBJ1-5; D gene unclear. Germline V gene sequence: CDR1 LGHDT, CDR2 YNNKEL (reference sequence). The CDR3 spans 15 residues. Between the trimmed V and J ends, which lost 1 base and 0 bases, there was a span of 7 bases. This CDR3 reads CASSQGRSSNQPQHF. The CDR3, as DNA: TGTGCCAGCAGCCAAGGGCGGAGTAGCAATCAGCCCCAGCATTTT.

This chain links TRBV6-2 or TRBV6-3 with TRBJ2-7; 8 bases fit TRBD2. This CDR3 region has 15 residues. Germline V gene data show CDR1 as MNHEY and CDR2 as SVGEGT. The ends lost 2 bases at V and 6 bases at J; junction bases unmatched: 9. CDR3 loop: CASSYPASGSFEQYF. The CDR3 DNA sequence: TGTGCCAGCAGTTACCCGGCTAGCGGGTCGTTCGAGCAGTACTTC.

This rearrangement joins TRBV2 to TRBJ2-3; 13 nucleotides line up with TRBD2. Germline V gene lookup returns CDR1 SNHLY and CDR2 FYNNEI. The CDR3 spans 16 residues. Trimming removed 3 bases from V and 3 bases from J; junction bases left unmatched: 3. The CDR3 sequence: CASSDPGLAGTDTQYF. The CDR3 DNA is TGTGCCAGCAGTGATCCGGGACTAGCGGGGACAGATACGCAGTATTTT.

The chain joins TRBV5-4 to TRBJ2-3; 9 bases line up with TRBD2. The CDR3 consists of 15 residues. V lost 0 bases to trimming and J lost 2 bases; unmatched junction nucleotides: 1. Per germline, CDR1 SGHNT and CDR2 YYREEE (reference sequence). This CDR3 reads CASSLGGGATDTQYF. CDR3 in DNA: TGTGCCAGCAGCTTGGGCGGGGGGGCCACAGATACGCAGTATTTT.

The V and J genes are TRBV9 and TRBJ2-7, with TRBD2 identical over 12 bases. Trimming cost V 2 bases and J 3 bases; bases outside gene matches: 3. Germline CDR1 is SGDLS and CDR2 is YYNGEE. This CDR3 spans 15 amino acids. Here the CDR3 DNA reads TGTGCCAGCAGCGTGGCTAGCGGGGGGGGCTACGAGCAGTACTTC. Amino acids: CASSVASGGGYEQYF.

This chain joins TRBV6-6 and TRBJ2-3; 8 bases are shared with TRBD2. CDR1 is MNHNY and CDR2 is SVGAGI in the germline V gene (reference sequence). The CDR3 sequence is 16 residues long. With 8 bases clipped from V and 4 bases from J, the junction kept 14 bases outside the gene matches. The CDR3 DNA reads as TGTGCCAGCTTCAACAGAGCGGGAGTCACCCCAGATACGCAGTATTTT. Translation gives CASFNRAGVTPDTQYF.

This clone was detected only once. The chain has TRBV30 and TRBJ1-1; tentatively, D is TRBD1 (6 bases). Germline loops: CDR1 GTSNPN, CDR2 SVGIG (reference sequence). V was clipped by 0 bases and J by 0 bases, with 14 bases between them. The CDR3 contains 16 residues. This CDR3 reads CAWSVMSRTVNTEAFF. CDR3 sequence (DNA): TGTGCCTGGAGTGTAATGAGCAGGACAGTGAACACTGAAGCTTTCTTT.

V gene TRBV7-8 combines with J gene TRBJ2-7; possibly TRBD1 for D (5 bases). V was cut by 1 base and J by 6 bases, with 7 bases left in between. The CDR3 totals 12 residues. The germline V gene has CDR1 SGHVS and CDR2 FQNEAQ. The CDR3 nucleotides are TGTGCCAGCAGCTTAGAAGGGGCCGAGCAGTACTTC. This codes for CASSLEGAEQYF.

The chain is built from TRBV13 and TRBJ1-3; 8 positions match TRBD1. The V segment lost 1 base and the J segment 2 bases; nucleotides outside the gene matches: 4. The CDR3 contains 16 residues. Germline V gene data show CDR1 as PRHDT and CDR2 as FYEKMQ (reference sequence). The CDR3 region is CASSLVTTGAGNTIYF. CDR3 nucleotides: TGTGCCAGCAGCTTAGTTACGACAGGGGCTGGAAACACCATATATTTT.

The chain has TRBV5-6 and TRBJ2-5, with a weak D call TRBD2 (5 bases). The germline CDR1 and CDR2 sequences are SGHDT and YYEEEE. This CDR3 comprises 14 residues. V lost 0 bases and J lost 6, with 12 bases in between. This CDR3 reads CASSLGVALKTQYF. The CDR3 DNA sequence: TGTGCCAGCAGCTTGGGGGTAGCGCTGAAGACCCAGTACTTC.

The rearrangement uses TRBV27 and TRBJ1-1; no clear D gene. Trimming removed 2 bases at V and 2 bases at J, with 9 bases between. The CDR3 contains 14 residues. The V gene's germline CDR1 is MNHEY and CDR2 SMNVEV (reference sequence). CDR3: CASSLRRTNTEAFF. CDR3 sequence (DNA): TGTGCCAGCAGTTTAAGAAGGACTAACACTGAAGCTTTCTTT.

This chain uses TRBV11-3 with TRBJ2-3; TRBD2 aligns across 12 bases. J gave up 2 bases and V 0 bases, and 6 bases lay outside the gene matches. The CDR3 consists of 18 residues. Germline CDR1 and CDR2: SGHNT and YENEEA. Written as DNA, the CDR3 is TGTGCCAGCAGCTTAGAAGGACTAGCGGGAAACTTCACAGATACGCAGTATTTT. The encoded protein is CASSLEGLAGNFTDTQYF.

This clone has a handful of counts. CDR3 region: CASSQDEREPTEQFF. CDR3 nucleotides: TGTGCCAGCAGCCAAGATGAGCGGGAGCCGACTGAGCAGTTCTTC. V usage is TRBV4-2 and J usage is TRBJ2-1, with 8 nucleotides matching TRBD2. The J segment lost 9 bases and the V segment lost 0 bases, leaving 7 bases of the junction unmatched. The germline CDR1 and CDR2 sequences are LGHNA and YNFKEQ. The CDR3 has 15 residues.

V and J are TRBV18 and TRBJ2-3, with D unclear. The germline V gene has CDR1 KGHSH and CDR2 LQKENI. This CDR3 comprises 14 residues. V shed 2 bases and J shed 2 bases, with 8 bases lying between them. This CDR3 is CASSPSSTTDTQYF. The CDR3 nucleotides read TGTGCCAGCTCACCATCCTCTACCACAGATACGCAGTATTTT.